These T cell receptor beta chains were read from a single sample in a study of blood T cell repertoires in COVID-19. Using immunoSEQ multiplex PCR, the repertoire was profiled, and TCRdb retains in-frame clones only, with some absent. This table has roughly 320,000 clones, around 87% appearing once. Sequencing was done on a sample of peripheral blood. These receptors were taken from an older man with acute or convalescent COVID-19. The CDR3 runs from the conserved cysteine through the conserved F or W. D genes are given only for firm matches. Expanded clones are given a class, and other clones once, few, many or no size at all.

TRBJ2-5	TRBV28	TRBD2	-	CASSSWTSGSFQETQYF	TGTGCCAGCAGTTCCTGGACTAGCGGGAGTTTCCAAGAGACCCAGTACTTC
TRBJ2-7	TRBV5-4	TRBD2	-	CASSPLAGGPYEQYF	TGTGCCAGCAGCCCTCTAGCGGGGGGCCCTTACGAGCAGTACTTC
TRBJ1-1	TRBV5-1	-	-	CASSLGQEKGEAFF	TGCGCCAGCAGCTTGGGACAGGAGAAGGGTGAAGCTTTCTTT
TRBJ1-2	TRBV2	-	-	CASRPQEGYTF	TGTGCCAGCAGACCACAGGAGGGCTACACCTTC
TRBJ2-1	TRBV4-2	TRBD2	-	CASSQYPMSSGGAGLVSEQFF	TGTGCCAGCAGCCAGTACCCAATGTCTAGCGGGGGGGCAGGGCTTGTGAGTGAGCAGTTCTTC
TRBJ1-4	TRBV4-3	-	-	CASSQGQGGEKLFF	TGCGCCAGCAGCCAAGGCCAGGGAGGTGAAAAACTGTTTTTT
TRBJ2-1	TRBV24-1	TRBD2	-	CATSDPGTSGGADNEQFF	TGTGCCACCAGTGATCCCGGGACTAGCGGGGGGGCGGACAATGAGCAGTTCTTC
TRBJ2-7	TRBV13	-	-	CASSFRGATYEQYF	TGTGCCAGCAGCTTTCGGGGGGCGACCTACGAGCAGTACTTC
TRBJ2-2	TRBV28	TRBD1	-	CASRSLGQGAGELFF	TGTGCCAGCAGGAGCCTGGGACAGGGGGCCGGGGAGCTGTTTTTT
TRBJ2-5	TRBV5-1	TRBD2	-	CASSLSSGGAVETQYF	TGCGCCAGCAGCTTATCTAGCGGGGGGGCCGTAGAGACCCAGTACTTC
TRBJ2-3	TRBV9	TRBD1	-	CASSARTGGDTQYF	TGTGCCAGCAGCGCACGGACAGGGGGAGATACGCAGTATTTT
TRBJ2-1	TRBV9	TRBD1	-	CASSASTGGWDNEQFF	TGTGCCAGCAGCGCCTCAACAGGGGGCTGGGACAATGAGCAGTTCTTC
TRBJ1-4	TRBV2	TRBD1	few	CASSYRGSNEKLFF	TGTGCCAGCAGTTACAGGGGTTCTAATGAAAAACTGTTTTTT
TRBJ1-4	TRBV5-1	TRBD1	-	CASSLGQGAREKLFF	TGCGCCAGCAGCTTGGGCCAGGGGGCGCGGGAAAAACTGTTTTTT
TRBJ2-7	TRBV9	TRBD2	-	CASSATSEPRLEQYF	TGTGCCAGCAGCGCGACTAGCGAGCCCCGCCTGGAGCAGTACTTC
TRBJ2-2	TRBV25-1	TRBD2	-	CASSLPGTSGTGELFF	TGTGCCAGCAGTCTTCCGGGGACTAGCGGGACCGGGGAGCTGTTTTTT
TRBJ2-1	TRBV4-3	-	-	CASSQEILANEQFF	TGCGCCAGCAGCCAAGAAATTCTAGCCAATGAGCAGTTCTTC
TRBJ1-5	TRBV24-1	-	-	CATSDSEGVPHF	TGTGCCACCAGTGATTCCGAAGGGGTGCCGCATTTT
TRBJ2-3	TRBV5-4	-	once	CASSLAAGMGLNTQYF	TGTGCCAGCAGCTTGGCGGCGGGAATGGGCCTCAATACGCAGTATTTT
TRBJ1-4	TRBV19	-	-	CASSIDAGATNEKLFF	TGTGCCAGTAGTATTGATGCAGGGGCAACTAATGAAAAACTGTTTTTT
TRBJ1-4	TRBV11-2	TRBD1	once	CASSSWTGEDEKLFF	TGTGCCAGCAGCTCGTGGACAGGGGAAGATGAAAAACTGTTTTTT
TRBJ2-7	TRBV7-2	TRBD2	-	CASSAGLAGNYEQYF	TGTGCCAGCAGCGCGGGACTAGCGGGGAACTACGAGCAGTACTTC
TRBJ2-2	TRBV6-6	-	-	CASSYLPGAGELFF	TGTGCCAGCAGTTATCTACCGGGGGCCGGGGAGCTGTTTTTT
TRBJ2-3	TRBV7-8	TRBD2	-	CASRIAAGVSDTQYF	TGTGCCAGCAGGATCGCTGCGGGGGTGTCAGATACGCAGTATTTT
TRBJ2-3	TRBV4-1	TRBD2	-	CASSWRLAGATDTQYF	TGCGCCAGCAGCTGGAGACTAGCGGGGGCCACAGATACGCAGTATTTT
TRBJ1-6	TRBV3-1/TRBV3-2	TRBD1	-	CASSQGRTGRGSPLHF	TGTGCCAGCAGCCAAGGGAGGACAGGGAGAGGTTCACCCCTCCACTTT
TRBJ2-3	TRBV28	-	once	CASSSRSTLTDTQYF	TGTGCCAGCAGTAGTAGGAGTACCCTCACAGATACGCAGTATTTT
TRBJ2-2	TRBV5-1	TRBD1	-	CASSFGGQDTGELFF	TGCGCCAGCAGCTTTGGTGGACAGGACACCGGGGAGCTGTTTTTT
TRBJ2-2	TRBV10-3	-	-	CAISETSRELFF	TGTGCCATCAGTGAGACTAGCAGGGAGCTGTTTTTT
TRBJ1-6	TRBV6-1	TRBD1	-	CASSEVRRQGAMGNSPLHF	TGTGCCAGCAGTGAAGTTCGGCGGCAGGGGGCAATGGGGAATTCACCCCTCCACTTT
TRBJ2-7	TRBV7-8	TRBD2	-	CASSLAGGPYEQYF	TGTGCCAGCAGCTTAGCGGGAGGGCCGTACGAGCAGTACTTC
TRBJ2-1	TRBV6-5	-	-	CASSYLEPFNEQFF	TGTGCCAGCAGTTACCTCGAGCCCTTTAATGAGCAGTTCTTC
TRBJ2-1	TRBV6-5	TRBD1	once	CASSYSRDREDLFF	TGTGCCAGCAGTTACTCCCGGGACAGGGAAGATTTATTCTTC
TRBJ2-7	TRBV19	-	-	CASSPTSGEGIYEQYF	TGTGCCAGTAGTCCAACCTCAGGGGAAGGGATCTACGAGCAGTACTTC
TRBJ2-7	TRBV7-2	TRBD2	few	CASSGGTSGYEQYF	TGTGCCAGCAGCGGCGGGACTAGCGGCTACGAGCAGTACTTC
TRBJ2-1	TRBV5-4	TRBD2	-	CASRPGLESSNEQFF	TGTGCCAGCAGGCCGGGACTAGAATCGAGCAATGAGCAGTTCTTC
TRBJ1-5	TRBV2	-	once	CASRSGSTWAANQPQHF	TGTGCCAGCAGATCAGGGTCCACCTGGGCAGCGAATCAGCCCCAGCATTTT
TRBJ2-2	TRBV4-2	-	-	CASSQDQVPGELFF	TGTGCCAGCAGCCAAGACCAGGTTCCCGGGGAGCTGTTTTTT
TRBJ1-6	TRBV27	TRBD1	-	CASSPGDRLASPLHF	TGTGCCAGCAGCCCCGGGGACAGGTTGGCTTCACCCCTCCACTTT
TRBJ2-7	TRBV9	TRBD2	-	CASSVGQREGFYEQYF	TGTGCCAGCAGCGTAGGTCAGCGGGAGGGTTTCTACGAGCAGTACTTC
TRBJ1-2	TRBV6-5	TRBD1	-	CASSTPGTGAIGYTF	TGTGCCAGCAGTACCCCCGGGACAGGGGCTATAGGCTACACCTTC
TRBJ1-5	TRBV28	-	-	CASSLWGGNQPQHF	TGTGCCAGCAGTTTATGGGGAGGCAATCAGCCCCAGCATTTT
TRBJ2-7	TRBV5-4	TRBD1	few	CASSPGGQVPYEQYF	TGTGCCAGCAGCCCAGGAGGACAGGTACCCTACGAGCAGTACTTC
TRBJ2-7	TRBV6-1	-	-	CASSELTGVSYEQYF	TGTGCCAGCAGTGAACTGACAGGTGTATCCTACGAGCAGTACTTC
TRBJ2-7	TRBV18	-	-	CASSPSWTSSYEQYF	TGTGCCAGCTCCCCGTCGTGGACAAGCTCCTACGAGCAGTACTTC
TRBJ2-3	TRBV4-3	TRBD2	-	CASSQGLGAGRTDTQYF	TGCGCCAGCAGCCAAGGGTTGGGAGCGGGGCGCACAGATACGCAGTATTTT
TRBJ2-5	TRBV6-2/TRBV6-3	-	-	CASSPEEETQYF	TGTGCCAGCAGTCCAGAGGAAGAGACCCAGTACTTC
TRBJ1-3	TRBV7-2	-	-	CASSLGGSAGNTIYF	TGTGCCAGCAGCTTAGGGGGCTCGGCTGGAAACACCATATATTTT
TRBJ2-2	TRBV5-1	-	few	CASSLAGGAGTGELFF	TGCGCCAGCAGCTTGGCCGGAGGGGCGGGCACCGGGGAGCTGTTTTTT